These 26 T cell receptor beta chains were all obtained from the same sample, sequenced in a study of T cell repertoires in cytomegalovirus infection. The antigens for these receptors are not known. TCRdb reprocessed the reads via MiXCR and lists one record per CDR3 protein. This sample has 650,000 to 900,000 distinct CDR3 sequences, with approximately 32% found just once. Source: cultured CD8+ T cells from PBMCs, taken from culture after CMV antigen stimulation. The source is a human donor in good health (CMV status not recorded). Some clones in this sample may be carry-over from other donors' samples.

The V and J genes are TRBV7-8 and TRBJ2-7; perhaps TRBD2 as D (5 bases). V lost 1 base, J lost 0 bases, and 10 bases lay in between. The CDR3 runs to 15 residues. Germline CDR1 is SGHVS and CDR2 is FQNEAQ. The CDR3, as DNA: TGTGCCAGCAGCTTAGGCGGACTGAACTCCTACGAGCAGTACGTC. It yields the protein CASSLGGLNSYEQYV.

This clonotype was recorded a few times. The chain combines TRBV4-1 with TRBJ2-7; D is unresolved. Germline loops: CDR1 MGHRA, CDR2 YSYEKL. V lost 2 bases and J lost 0, with 14 bases in between. This CDR3 has 16 amino acids. The CDR3 bases are TGCGCCAGCAGCCAAATAGGTTCGACAAGCTCCTACGAGCAGTACGTC. Translation gives CASSQIGSTSSYEQYV.

This clonotype appeared a few times. V is TRBV7-9 and J is TRBJ2-3; tentatively, D is TRBD2 (6 bases). The germline gives CDR1 SEHNR, CDR2 FQNEAQ (reference sequence). This CDR3 is 15 amino acids long. V lost 5 bases to trimming and J lost 1 base, with 13 bases between them. The CDR3 here is CASSHRDSRTDTQYF. DNA of the CDR3: TGTGCCAGCAGCCACCGGGACTCACGCACAGATACGCAGTATTTT.

The chain recombines TRBV29-1 with TRBJ2-7, with D possibly matching TRBD2 (6 bases). Trimming shortened V by 1 base and J by 2 bases, and 9 bases separated the two germline ends. The CDR3 loop spans 13 amino acids. Germline assignment: CDR1 SQVTM and CDR2 ANQGSEA. CDR3 nucleotides: TGCAGCGTTGAAGGGCGGGGTACCTACGAGCAGTACTTC. It is translated as CSVEGRGTYEQYF.

The V gene is TRBV5-1, the J gene TRBJ2-3; 10 bases match TRBD2. The CDR3 has 15 residues. J gave up 5 bases and V 3 bases, and 6 bases lay outside the gene matches. Germline assignment: CDR1 SGHRS and CDR2 YFSETQ. CDR3 sequence: CASSSRTSGLDTQYF. The CDR3 DNA is TGCGCCAGCAGCTCTCGGACTAGCGGATTAGATACGCAGTATTTT.

This clonotype turned up a few times. This sequence joins TRBV4-1 and TRBJ2-3; 8 bases map to TRBD2. The V gene end was trimmed by 0 bases and the J gene end by 6 bases; junction bases not matched to a gene: 14. This CDR3 is 18 amino acids long. Germline V gives CDR1 MGHRA, CDR2 YSYEKL. The CDR3 is CASSQESTLAEGWDTQYF. The CDR3 coding sequence is TGCGCCAGCAGCCAAGAGTCGACACTAGCGGAAGGATGGGATACGCAGTATTTT.

The rearrangement joins TRBV18 to TRBJ2-7; 7 positions agree with TRBD1. Trimming took 6 bases from V and 0 from J; bases not matched to a gene: 5. CDR1 and CDR2 (germline): KGHSH, LQKENI. The CDR3 consists of 14 residues. The chain's CDR3 is CASSADRTSYEQYF. In DNA form, the CDR3 reads TGTGCCAGCTCGGCGGACAGGACCTCCTACGAGCAGTACTTC.

The chain has TRBV12-3 or TRBV12-4 and TRBJ2-7; 10 nucleotides match TRBD1. V was pared by 6 bases and J by 7 bases, with 6 bases of the junction left unmatched. This CDR3 region has 13 residues. In nucleotides, the CDR3 is TGTGCCAGCAGCCCTGGGACAGGGGAGGAGCAGTACTTC. Its protein is CASSPGTGEEQYF.

The table lists this clonotype with many counts. This chain joins TRBV4-1 and TRBJ2-6; D is perhaps TRBD1 or TRBD2 (5 bases each). V was cut by 5 bases and J by 4 bases, with 15 bases left in between. The germline gives CDR1 MGHRA, CDR2 YSYEKL. This CDR3 is built from 16 residues. The CDR3 nucleotides read TGCGCCAGCAGCACGGCCCCGGGGACCGGGGCCAACGTCCTGACTTTC. This codes for CASSTAPGTGANVLTF.

This rearrangement joins TRBV4-1 to TRBJ1-6; TRBD1 matches at 8 bases. CDR1 is MGHRA and CDR2 is YSYEKL in the germline V gene. This CDR3 comprises 17 residues. With 0 bases clipped from V and 9 bases from J, the junction kept 10 bases outside the gene matches. CDR3 in amino acids: CASSQDALTGAGSPLHF. The DNA of the CDR3 is TGCGCCAGCAGCCAAGATGCCCTGACAGGGGCCGGTTCACCCCTCCACTTT.

V and J are TRBV6-8 and TRBJ1-2; 8 bases match TRBD1. This CDR3 has 14 residues. Germline CDR1 reads MNHGY; CDR2 reads SAAAGT. The ends lost 0 bases at V and 8 bases at J; junction bases unmatched: 5. This CDR3 reads CASSYSTGVGGYTF. The DNA of the CDR3 is TGTGCCAGCAGTTACTCGACAGGGGTAGGCGGCTACACCTTC.

This clonotype showed up many times. The genes are TRBV27 and TRBJ2-5; a possible D gene is TRBD1 (5 bases). The V gene's germline CDR1 is MNHEY and CDR2 SMNVEV (reference sequence). This CDR3 is 13 amino acids long. Trimming pared 2 bases from V and 3 bases from J, leaving 7 bases between. The CDR3 region has the DNA TGTGCCAGCAGTTTACAAGGGGAAGAGACCCAGTACTTC. Protein sequence: CASSLQGEETQYF.

On this clonotype: A junction boundary mismatches the germline segment, possibly from a read error. The V call is TRBV7-9, the J call TRBJ1-1; D is unresolved. This CDR3 spans 13 amino acids. Germline V gives CDR1 SEHNR, CDR2 FQNEAQ (reference sequence). CDR3 protein: CASGLDGNTEAFF. The CDR3 DNA reads TGTGCCAGCGGCTTAGATGGGAACACTGAAGCTTTCTTT.

Note on this clonotype: At one end, the junction sequence differs from germline, possibly due to a read error. This sequence joins TRBV7-6 and TRBJ1-1; D is perhaps TRBD1 (6 bases). The CDR3 length is 14 residues. Germline V CDR1 and CDR2: SGHVS, FNYEAQ. CDR3 amino acids: CASSWLDSNTEASF. The DNA for the CDR3 is TGTGCCAGCAGCTGGCTGGACAGTAACACTGAAGCTTCCTTT.

The genes are TRBV7-2 and TRBJ2-1; 7 bases align to TRBD2. The CDR3 is 16 residues long. V was clipped by 5 bases and J by 0 bases; unmatched bases: 7. CDR1 and CDR2 (germline): SGHTA, FQGNSA. The CDR3 nucleotides are TGTGCCAGCAGCCCCGACAGCGGGGACTCCTACAATGAGCAGTTCTTC. This gives the protein CASSPDSGDSYNEQFF. Full variable domain (outside the CDR3, taken from reference TRBV7-2 and TRBJ2-1): GAGVSQSPSNKVTEKGKDVELRCDPISGHTALYWYRQSLGQGLEFLIYFQGNSAPDKSGLPSDRFSAERTGGSVSTLTIQRTQQEDSAVYLCASSPDSGDSYNEQFFGPGTRLTVL.

The V gene is TRBV10-3, the J gene TRBJ2-7, with TRBD1 matching 7 bases. Per germline, CDR1 ENHRY and CDR2 SYGVKD. The CDR3 has 16 amino acids. The ends lost 2 bases at V and 0 bases at J; junction bases unmatched: 7. The CDR3 is CAISEPTGTDSYEQYF. DNA of the CDR3: TGTGCCATCAGTGAGCCAACCGGGACAGACTCCTACGAGCAGTACTTC.

This clonotype came up a few times. The rearrangement links TRBV2 to TRBJ2-6; D unclear. V gave up 5 bases and J gave up 0 bases, with 14 bases separating them. The CDR3 contains 17 residues. Germline-derived CDR1 and CDR2 are SNHLY and FYNNEI. The CDR3 DNA sequence: TGTGCCAGCAGTCCCACGACATCAAACTCTGGGGCCAACGTCCTGACTTTC. This translates into CASSPTTSNSGANVLTF.

V is TRBV20-1 and J is TRBJ2-7, with D possibly being TRBD2 (5 bases). Germline V lookup: CDR1 DFQATT, CDR2 SNEGSKA (reference sequence). This CDR3 contains 12 residues. Trimming stripped 3 bases from V and 3 bases from J, with 9 bases between. The CDR3 protein is CSASGADYEQYF. CDR3 DNA sequence: TGCAGTGCTAGCGGAGCGGACTACGAGCAGTACTTC.

This chain connects TRBV27 to TRBJ1-1, with D tentatively TRBD1 (5 bases). CDR3 length equals 16 residues. The V gene's germline CDR1 is MNHEY and CDR2 SMNVEV (reference sequence). Deletions cut 0 bases from V and 9 bases from J, with 20 bases between. In nucleotides, the CDR3 is TGTGCCAGCAGTTTATCGGAGTCTGGGGACGGCTTTAAAGCTTTCTTT. Amino acid sequence: CASSLSESGDGFKAFF.

This clonotype occurred a few times. V is TRBV27 and J is TRBJ1-4, with a weak D call TRBD1 (5 bases). Germline CDR1 reads MNHEY; CDR2 reads SMNVEV (reference sequence). V lost 2 bases to trimming and J lost 4 bases, with 11 bases between them. This CDR3 has 15 residues. CDR3 residues: CASSLGGRINEKLFF. As DNA, the CDR3 is TGTGCCAGCAGTTTAGGGGGACGGATTAATGAAAAACTGTTTTTT.

This clonotype was detected only a few times. V is TRBV6-1 and J is TRBJ2-5; TRBD1 is a possible D gene (6 bases). Trimming removed 8 bases from V and 5 bases from J, with 18 bases in between. The CDR3 spans 14 residues. The germline gives CDR1 MNHNS, CDR2 SASEGT. The CDR3 sequence: CASGTGWGQETQYF. CDR3 nucleotide sequence: TGTGCCAGCGGTACAGGGTGGGGGCAGGAGACCCAGTACTTC.

The chain uses TRBV20-1 and TRBJ1-1; D gene ambiguous. The germline V gene has CDR1 DFQATT and CDR2 SNEGSKA (reference sequence). The ends were cut back, 0 bases at V and 8 bases at J, with 13 bases in the middle. The CDR3 runs 13 residues. The chain's CDR3 is CSARDRFVAEAFF. The CDR3 DNA is TGCAGTGCTAGAGATCGTTTTGTCGCCGAAGCTTTCTTT.

The V call is TRBV27, the J call TRBJ2-3, with 8 bases matching TRBD1. Germline V gene data show CDR1 as MNHEY and CDR2 as SMNVEV (reference sequence). J gave up 2 bases and V 2 bases, and 0 bases lay outside the gene matches. The CDR3 covers 14 residues. The CDR3 nucleotides read TGTGCCAGCAGTTTACAGGGGGCCACAGATACGCAGTATTTT. It codes for CASSLQGATDTQYF.

In this sample, this clonotype turned up many times. The chain carries TRBV7-6 and TRBJ2-5; 9 bases align to TRBD2. The CDR3 sequence is 15 residues long. Trimming took 5 bases from V and 4 from J; bases not matched to a gene: 8. Germline CDR1 reads SGHVS; CDR2 reads FNYEAQ. CDR3 in DNA: TGTGCCAGCAGCGGCGCGGGGGGGTTCGGAGAGACCCAGTACTTC. Amino acid sequence: CASSGAGGFGETQYF.

This clonotype was picked up many times. The V gene is TRBV7-3, the J gene TRBJ1-1; the D gene is possibly TRBD1 (5 bases). CDR3 length: 14 residues. The ends were cut back, 5 bases at V and 4 bases at J, with 14 bases in the middle. The germline V gene has CDR1 SGHTA and CDR2 FQGTGA. The CDR3 sequence is CASSPEGPPTEAFF. The CDR3 DNA is TGTGCCAGCAGCCCGGAGGGGCCTCCCACTGAAGCTTTCTTT.

Details on this clonotype: This may stem from a read error, because a much larger clone lies one nucleotide away. The V and J genes are TRBV6-5 and TRBJ1-6, with 8 bases fitting TRBD1. The CDR3 length is 15 residues. Germline-derived CDR1 and CDR2 are MNHEY and SVGAGI. J gave up 4 bases and V 6 bases, and 5 bases lay outside the gene matches. The CDR3 coding sequence is TGTGCCAGCAGCCCTACAGGGGGGTATAATTCACCCCTCCACTTT. It encodes CASSPTGGYNSPLHF.